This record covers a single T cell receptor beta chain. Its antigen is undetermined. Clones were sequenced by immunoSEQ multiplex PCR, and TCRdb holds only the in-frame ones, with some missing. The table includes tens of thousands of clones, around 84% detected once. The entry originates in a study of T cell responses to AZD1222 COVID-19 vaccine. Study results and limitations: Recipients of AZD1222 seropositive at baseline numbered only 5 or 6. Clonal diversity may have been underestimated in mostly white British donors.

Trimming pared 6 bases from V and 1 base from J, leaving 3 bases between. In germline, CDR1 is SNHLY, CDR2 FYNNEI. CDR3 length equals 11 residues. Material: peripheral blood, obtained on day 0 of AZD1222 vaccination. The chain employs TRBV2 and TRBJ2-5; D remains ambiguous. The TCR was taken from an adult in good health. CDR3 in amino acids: CASRGQETQYF. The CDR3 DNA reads TGTGCCAGCAGGGGCCAAGAGACCCAGTACTTC.